The entry below describes one T cell receptor (beta chain). This sample stems from a study of T cells expressing NK-cell markers. Study background: Seropositivity for HCMV was found in seven of the eight sequenced donors, with one seronegative.

TCRdb reprocessed the 5' RACE reads and keeps a single row for each CDR3 protein, giving no DNA. The table lists 450,000 to 600,000 distinct CDR3 sequences. Sequencing was carried out using blood T cells: a sorted CD56 or NKG2C T cell subset, CD4+ or CD8+ T cells, or bulk PBMC T cells (not recorded which). This clonotype originated in a man aged 18 to 29 in good health.

CDR3 in amino acids: CASSSPFAGGEKLFF. This rearrangement joins TRBV6-5 to TRBJ1-4. Germline CDR1 is MNHEY and CDR2 is SVGAGI. This CDR3 is built from 15 residues.